This T cell receptor (beta chain) was found in a study of T cell repertoires in cytomegalovirus infection. Study-wide points: Totalled public TCR beta family frequency picked out people who carried CMV plus the relevant HLA.

Unmatched junction bases numbered 11, after V lost 7 bases and J lost 2 bases. This CDR3 region has 15 residues. CDR1 is SNHLY, CDR2 FYNNEI, per germline. MiXCR, applied by TCRdb to the reads, yields one record per CDR3 protein. The profile shows about 740,000 distinct CDR3 sequences, 35% to 40% of them singletons. Concerning this clonotype: Its antigen remains unknown.

The V and J genes are TRBV2 and TRBJ2-7, with 7 bases fitting TRBD2. Sequences were obtained from PBMCs. This TCR was sampled from a human donor in good health (CMV status not recorded). Some clones in this sample may be carry-over from other donors' samples. This chain's CDR3 is CASKRLSGATYEQYF. The DNA for the CDR3 is TGTGCCAGCAAAAGGCTCAGCGGGGCTACCTACGAGCAGTACTTC.